The clone carrying this T cell receptor (beta chain) was seen a few times. Its specificity is unknown. The source of the sample is a study of identical twins. General study results and limits: Weaker excess twin sharing was observed in beta out-of-frame sequences. Alpha sequences that were out-of-frame and twin-shared showed an excess of low generation probability. In monozygotic twins, models underestimated the sharing of out-of-frame TCR alpha.

TCRdb re-called the 5' RACE reads with MiXCR, one entry per CDR3 protein. This sample has 570,000 or so distinct CDR3 sequences, with approximately 9.6% found just once. Germline V gives CDR1 MNHEY, CDR2 SMNVEV (reference sequence). The CDR3 runs to 17 residues. The V end lost 6 bases, the J end lost 1 base, and 20 bases lay between the germline ends. A further study also used this sample, focusing on yellow fever vaccine responses in identical twins. That work states: Reported findings indicate that twins' vaccine T cell responses seemed partially convergent, partially personalized.

The receptor's source is a woman aged 18-35 years in good health. The sequencing sample was made of PBMCs. The chain employs TRBV27 and TRBJ2-3; TRBD1 might be the D (6 bases). The CDR3 spells CASSQKTGLPRTDTQYF. CDR3 coding DNA: TGTGCCAGCAGCCAAAAGACAGGCCTTCCGCGCACAGATACGCAGTATTTT.